Listed here are 8 T cell receptor beta chains from one sample, sequenced in a study of T cells after yellow fever vaccination. TCRdb re-derived calls from the 5' RACE reads in MiXCR, one entry per CDR3 protein. The table includes 95,000 to 100,000 distinct CDR3 sequences, about 5.8% detected once. Specimen: CD8+ T cells sorted from PBMCs, collected 10 days after the yellow fever booster vaccination. Source of these receptors: a man aged 18-30 years who received the YFV17D yellow fever vaccine.

This clonotype came up a few times. The V call is TRBV12-5, the J call TRBJ1-1, with D tentatively TRBD1 (6 bases). CDR1 and CDR2 from the germline V gene are LGHNT and FRNRAP. Deletions cut 6 bases from V and 5 bases from J, with 16 bases between. The CDR3 sequence is 14 residues long. CDR3 bases: TGTGCTAGTGGCATAGGGACAATGGGGACTGAAGCTTTCTTT. Its protein is CASGIGTMGTEAFF. Looking up the rest from reference TRBV12-5 and TRBJ1-1 gives the full variable domain: DARVTQTPRHKVTEMGQEVTMRCQPILGHNTVFWYRQTMMQGLELLAYFRNRAPLDDSGMPKDRFSAEMPDATLATLKIQPSEPRDSAVYFCASGIGTMGTEAFFGQGTRLTVV.

This clonotype was observed a few times. The gene calls are TRBV7-9 and TRBJ2-2; D unclear. The CDR3 covers 15 residues. V was shortened by 7 bases and J by 5 bases, with 17 bases between the two germline ends. Germline assignment: CDR1 SEHNR and CDR2 FQNEAQ (reference sequence). CDR3 DNA: TGTGCCAGCACCCCCGAGGCCCTGTGGACCGGGGAGCTGTTTTTT. The encoded protein is CASTPEALWTGELFF.

This clonotype has a handful of counts. The V call is TRBV20-1, the J call TRBJ2-5; 15 nucleotides line up with TRBD2. Germline values: CDR1 DFQATT, CDR2 SNEGSKA (reference sequence). This CDR3 spans 17 amino acids. The ends lost 0 bases at V and 5 bases at J; junction bases unmatched: 7. In DNA, the CDR3 is TGCAGTGCTAGAGATGGCGGGACTAGCGGGGGGTTCGAGACCCAGTACTTC. Its protein is CSARDGGTSGGFETQYF.

A few counts support this clonotype. This sequence joins TRBV6-5 and TRBJ2-5; 10 bases align to TRBD1. The CDR3 has 15 amino acids. V shed 6 bases and J 4 bases; nucleotides not matched to a gene: 8. Germline V gene lookup returns CDR1 MNHEY and CDR2 SVGAGI. This CDR3 is CASRATGTGVETQYF. Written as DNA, the CDR3 is TGTGCCAGCAGGGCTACCGGGACAGGGGTAGAGACCCAGTACTTC.

The sample holds a few counts of this clonotype. V and J are TRBV6-6 and TRBJ1-1; no definite D call. Germline lookup yields CDR1 MNHNY and CDR2 SVGAGI (reference sequence). CDR3 length: 10 amino acids. The V end lost 6 bases, the J end lost 7 bases, and 6 bases lay between the germline ends. The chain's CDR3 is CASSAVEAFF. CDR3 in DNA: TGTGCCAGCAGCGCAGTTGAAGCTTTCTTT.

V gene TRBV2 combines with J gene TRBJ2-1; possibly TRBD2 for D (5 bases). The CDR3 covers 14 residues. The germline CDR1 and CDR2 sequences are SNHLY and FYNNEI. V gave up 4 bases and J gave up 5 bases, with 12 bases separating them. CDR3 DNA: TGTGCCAGCAGTGGACTACTCGGCCACAATGAGCAGTTCTTC. Its protein is CASSGLLGHNEQFF. Complete variable domain (other parts from reference TRBV2 and TRBJ2-1): EPEVTQTPSHQVTQMGQEVILRCVPISNHLYFYWYRQILGQKVEFLVSFYNNEISEKSEIFDDQFSVERPDGSNFTLKIRSTKLEDSAMYFCASSGLLGHNEQFFGPGTRLTVL.

The CDR3 sequence: CASSLGWTGDTQYF. CDR3 in DNA: TGTGCCAGCAGTTTGGGCTGGACGGGCGATACGCAGTATTTT. This sequence joins TRBV28 and TRBJ2-3, with D hard to call. V was cut by 3 bases and J by 6 bases, with 13 bases left in between. Germline values: CDR1 MDHEN, CDR2 SYDVKM. The CDR3 runs 14 residues.

The gene calls are TRBV28 and TRBJ2-1; 12 bases align to TRBD2. J gave up 4 bases and V 9 bases, and 7 bases lay outside the gene matches. Germline V CDR1 and CDR2: MDHEN, SYDVKM. There are 15 residues in the CDR3. The CDR3 DNA is TGTGCCAGTGACAGGGGGACTAGCGGGTACAATGAGCAGTTCTTC. Residues: CASDRGTSGYNEQFF.